This TCR beta chain was observed in a study of cytomegalovirus exposure and HLA in healthy donors. Study at large: Out of about 190 million T cells, an earlier analysis found some 110 million unique TCR beta sequences in total. Study observations and caveats: The presence/absence work took it that sequencing depth was about the same across donors. The majority of CMV-associated TCR beta chains were reported as apparently HLA-restricted in a later analysis. Further analysis was carried out later, and it showed several of the most significant clusters appearing linked to common viral pathogens.

Concerning this clone itself: Its cognate antigen is unknown.

This PCR relied on a set of 60 Vbeta primers and 13 Jbeta primers. TCRdb's table, derived via immunoSEQ multiplex PCR, lists solely in-frame clones and lacks some. The sample yields about 200,000 clones, roughly 80% seen once. Per the germline V gene, CDR1 is SGHRS and CDR2 is YFSETQ. With 7 bases clipped from V and 8 bases from J, the junction kept 10 bases outside the gene matches. There are 13 residues in the CDR3. J is TRBJ1-2 and V is TRBV5-1; 8 positions match TRBD1. The sequencing input was PBMCs. The sequence came from a woman aged 25 to 45 in good health and CMV-seropositive. The CDR3 coding sequence is TGCGCCAGCGGTTCGGGACAGGCTCCCGGCTACACCTTC. It is translated as CASGSGQAPGYTF.